Shown below are 21 T cell receptor beta chains from a single sample sequenced in a study of blood T cells in healthy people across ages. A sample-barcoded 5' primer and a J-beta primer mix were used in a second PCR of roughly 6 to 11 cycles. MiXCR was run by TCRdb on the 5' RACE reads, yielding one entry per CDR3 protein. The sample yields 800,000 to 950,000 distinct CDR3 sequences, roughly 43% seen once. The source material was blood. The receptor set was obtained from a man aged 30-40 years in good health.

J is TRBJ2-7 and V is TRBV7-9; 8 bases line up with TRBD2. Trimming took 2 bases from V and 6 from J; bases not matched to a gene: 9. Looked up from germline, CDR1 is SEHNR and CDR2 is FQNEAQ (reference sequence). CDR3 length equals 15 residues. The CDR3 loop is CASSLFVAGGTEQYF. The CDR3, as DNA: TGTGCCAGCAGCTTATTTGTGGCGGGGGGCACCGAGCAGTACTTC.

The chain has TRBV6-6 and TRBJ1-2; no definite D call. Germline V gene sequence: CDR1 MNHNY, CDR2 SVGAGI (reference sequence). The CDR3 consists of 15 residues. The V end lost 2 bases, the J end lost 5 bases, and 15 bases lay between the germline ends. The CDR3 region has the DNA TGTGCCAGCAGTTACGGAGGGTCGGGCGAATATGGCTACACCTTC. Translated, it gives CASSYGGSGEYGYTF.

This clonotype was found a few times. This clone may be a read error of a much larger clone one base away. The chain links TRBV7-3 to TRBJ2-1; D not certain. TRBJ2-7 matches the DNA end more closely, so the J call is doubtful. Germline V CDR1 and CDR2: SGHTA, FQGTGA. The CDR3 extends over 12 amino acids. The CDR3 spells CASSISLNEQYF. CDR3 bases: TGTGCCAGCAGCATAAGCCTCAATGAGCAGTACTTC.

J is TRBJ2-5 and V is TRBV7-2, with 9 bases aligning to TRBD2. CDR3 length: 18 amino acids. J lost 2 bases, V lost 1 base, and 11 bases had no gene match. Germline values: CDR1 SGHTA, CDR2 FQGNSA. In DNA, the CDR3 is TGTGCCAGCAGCTTAGAGTCTAGCGGGGAGGTCAAGCAAGAGACCCAGTACTTC. Translated: CASSLESSGEVKQETQYF.

The chain carries TRBV5-1 and TRBJ2-1; D is perhaps TRBD1 (5 bases). Trimming removed 2 bases from V and 4 bases from J, with 13 bases in between. The CDR3 extends over 15 amino acids. Looked up from germline, CDR1 is SGHRS and CDR2 is YFSETQ. CDR3 coding DNA: TGCGCCAGCAGCTTTGGGCAGGGATTTTACAATGAGCAGTTCTTC. As protein: CASSFGQGFYNEQFF.

This chain links TRBV11-2 with TRBJ2-5; a weak D match, TRBD2 (5 bases). V lost 8 bases and J 11 bases, leaving 24 bases between the germline ends. Germline-derived CDR1 and CDR2 are SGHAT and FQNNGV. The CDR3 sequence is 14 residues long. DNA of the CDR3: TGTGCCAGCCATAGGGCGGGCTCCTACAATGAGCAGTACTTC. Translated, it gives CASHRAGSYNEQYF.

Many counts were recorded for this clonotype. The chain joins TRBV6-5 to TRBJ2-3, with a tentative D call TRBD1 (8 bases). The CDR3 spans 15 residues. Deletions cut 7 bases from V and 2 bases from J, with 16 bases between. Per germline, CDR1 MNHEY and CDR2 SVGAGI. In DNA, the CDR3 is TGTGCCAGCACCCACAGGGGGGGACTCACAGATACGCAGTATTTT. Translating gives CASTHRGGLTDTQYF.

The chain combines TRBV20-1 with TRBJ1-1; no reliable D call. The CDR3 loop spans 14 amino acids. The germline gives CDR1 DFQATT, CDR2 SNEGSKA (reference sequence). V lost 1 base to trimming and J lost 0 bases, with 9 bases between them. The CDR3 loop reads CSARVPGMNTEAFF. Written as DNA, the CDR3 is TGCAGTGCTAGAGTACCAGGAATGAACACTGAAGCTTTCTTT.

The V call is TRBV11-2, the J call TRBJ2-5; TRBD2 aligns across 7 bases. V shed 3 bases and J 2 bases; nucleotides not matched to a gene: 3. The V gene's germline CDR1 is SGHAT and CDR2 FQNNGV. The CDR3 sequence is 14 residues long. CDR3 amino acids: CASSLFGGQETQYF. In nucleotides, the CDR3 is TGTGCCAGCAGCTTGTTCGGGGGGCAAGAGACCCAGTACTTC.

The V gene is TRBV20-1, the J gene TRBJ2-1; 9 bases agree with TRBD2. Germline trimming cut 0 bases from V and 4 bases from J; bases unmatched to any gene: 10. The germline V gene has CDR1 DFQATT and CDR2 SNEGSKA (reference sequence). This CDR3 is 17 amino acids long. In nucleotides, the CDR3 is TGCAGTGCTAGAGAATCAGCGGGGGGTTTCCCTTACAATGAGCAGTTCTTC. It is translated as CSARESAGGFPYNEQFF.

This chain connects TRBV3-1 to TRBJ2-6; D gene ambiguous. This CDR3 comprises 14 residues. The V end lost 5 bases, the J end lost 2 bases, and 7 bases lay between the germline ends. Germline CDR1 is LGHDT and CDR2 is YNNKEL (reference sequence). CDR3 loop: CASSSGPGANVLTF. The DNA for the CDR3 is TGTGCCAGCAGCTCGGGTCCTGGGGCCAACGTCCTGACTTTC.

The V call is TRBV18, the J call TRBJ2-7, with TRBD2 identical over 7 bases. The CDR3 is 16 residues long. The V segment lost 3 bases and the J segment 0 bases; nucleotides outside the gene matches: 8. Per germline, CDR1 KGHSH and CDR2 LQKENI. The CDR3 sequence: CASSPLGGISSYEQYF. The DNA for the CDR3 is TGTGCCAGCTCACCGCTCGGGGGGATAAGCTCCTACGAGCAGTACTTC.

The gene calls are TRBV5-1 and TRBJ1-1; D not certain. The V gene's germline CDR1 is SGHRS and CDR2 YFSETQ. Trimming stripped 2 bases from V and 1 base from J, with 9 bases between. This CDR3 spans 14 amino acids. The CDR3 sequence is CASSLFRENTEAFF. CDR3 DNA sequence: TGCGCCAGCAGCTTATTTAGGGAGAACACTGAAGCTTTCTTT.

This clonotype appeared once. This sequence joins TRBV4-1 and TRBJ2-5; the match to TRBD1 covers 10 bases. The assigned J gene may be wrong: the sequence end matches TRBJ2-7 better. The CDR3 covers 14 residues. Germline V CDR1 and CDR2: MGHRA, YSYEKL. For the CDR3, the DNA is TGCGCCAGCAGCCAAGCGGGACAGGGGTCCGAGCAGTACTTC. Protein: CASSQAGQGSEQYF.

On this clonotype itself: One junction end disagrees with the germline gene, perhaps due to a read error. The chain recombines TRBV29-1 with TRBJ1-1; the D gene is possibly TRBD1 (6 bases). The germline CDR1 and CDR2 sequences are SQVTM and ANQGSEA. The CDR3 runs to 12 residues. CDR3 nucleotide sequence: TGCCGCGTTGAGAAAGGGGGCACTGAAGCTTTCTTT. Translation gives CRVEKGGTEAFF.

The chain combines TRBV20-1 with TRBJ2-1; D remains ambiguous. The CDR3 is 12 residues long. Germline loops: CDR1 DFQATT, CDR2 SNEGSKA (reference sequence). V was clipped by 1 base and J by 7 bases, with 8 bases between them. CDR3 in amino acids: CSARGLINEQFF. The DNA for the CDR3 is TGCAGTGCTAGAGGATTAATAAATGAGCAGTTCTTC.

This sequence joins TRBV18 and TRBJ2-6; no firm D call. This CDR3 has 17 amino acids. V lost 1 base and J lost 0, with 10 bases in between. Germline V lookup: CDR1 KGHSH, CDR2 LQKENI. The CDR3 here is CASSPRPTSSGANVLTF. CDR3 DNA sequence: TGTGCCAGCTCACCACGACCGACCAGCTCTGGGGCCAACGTCCTGACTTTC. Based on the CDR3 plus reference TRBV18 and TRBJ2-6, the full variable domain is NAGVMQNPRHLVRRRGQEARLRCSPMKGHSHVYWYRQLPEEGLKFMVYLQKENIIDESGMPKERFSAEFPKEGPSILRIQQVVRGDSAAYFCASSPRPTSSGANVLTFGAGSRLTVL.

The rearrangement links TRBV20-1 to TRBJ2-2; no firm D call. The CDR3 spans 12 residues. CDR1 and CDR2 from the germline V gene are DFQATT and SNEGSKA (reference sequence). V was pared by 1 base and J by 7 bases, with 7 bases between. This CDR3 reads CSARARNGELFF. CDR3 coding DNA: TGCAGTGCTAGAGCGCGGAACGGGGAGCTGTTTTTT.

The rearrangement uses TRBV20-1 and TRBJ2-7, with 15 bases lining up with TRBD2. Germline trimming cut 0 bases from V and 6 bases from J; bases unmatched to any gene: 12. The CDR3 spans 18 residues. Germline CDR1 DFQATT, CDR2 SNEGSKA (reference sequence). This CDR3 is CSARDPGLAGGPYVEQYF. CDR3 sequence (DNA): TGCAGTGCTAGAGACCCGGGACTAGCGGGGGGACCGTACGTCGAGCAGTACTTC.

This chain joins TRBV7-2 and TRBJ2-2; TRBD1 agrees at 7 bases. With V trimmed by 3 bases and J by 5 bases, 6 bases remained unmatched. The CDR3 covers 15 residues. Germline V gives CDR1 SGHTA, CDR2 FQGNSA. The CDR3, as DNA: TGTGCCAGCAGCTTTACCGACAGGGAAACCGGGGAGCTGTTTTTT. Its protein is CASSFTDRETGELFF. Variable domain in full (rest from reference TRBV7-2 and TRBJ2-2): GAGVSQSPSNKVTEKGKDVELRCDPISGHTALYWYRQSLGQGLEFLIYFQGNSAPDKSGLPSDRFSAERTGGSVSTLTIQRTQQEDSAVYLCASSFTDRETGELFFGEGSRLTVL.

The genes are TRBV7-9 and TRBJ2-2; a weak D match, TRBD1 (6 bases). The V end lost 5 bases, the J end lost 1 base, and 8 bases lay between the germline ends. This CDR3 comprises 14 residues. Germline V lookup: CDR1 SEHNR, CDR2 FQNEAQ (reference sequence). The CDR3 sequence is CASSMTGNTGELFF. The CDR3 DNA reads as TGTGCCAGCAGCATGACAGGGAACACCGGGGAGCTGTTTTTT.